These 13 T cell receptor beta chains share one sample of origin, sequenced in a study of response to subunit inactivated influenza vaccine. TCRdb re-analysed the RT-PCR reads in MiXCR, keeping a single row per CDR3 protein. The top ten clones hold 2.8% of a sample with roughly 540,000 distinct CDR3 sequences, under 30% of them seen once. These sequences were also reported in another study, on T cells expressing NK-cell markers. That paper notes: cDNA encoding TCR beta was synthesized via 5'RACE template switching incorporating UMIs.

The material sequenced was CD4+ T cells sorted from PBMCs, taken 12 days after vaccination. The receptors here all came from a man aged 50-60 years who received an inactivated influenza vaccine.

V usage is TRBV28 and J usage is TRBJ2-3, with 9 bases that match TRBD2. This CDR3 spans 14 amino acids. Germline CDR1 reads MDHEN; CDR2 reads SYDVKM. V dropped 8 bases and J dropped 6; count of bases not matched to a gene: 9. The DNA for the CDR3 is TGTGCCAGCTCACATAGCGGGAGTACTGATACGCAGTATTTT. It specifies CASSHSGSTDTQYF.

The chain is built from TRBV11-2 and TRBJ2-1; D is unclear. The CDR3 length is 13 residues. Germline V lookup: CDR1 SGHAT, CDR2 FQNNGV. The germline V and J ends were trimmed by 1 base and 7 bases, with 8 bases remaining between them. CDR3 sequence reads: CASSLVGWNEQFF. Written as DNA, the CDR3 is TGTGCCAGCAGCTTAGTGGGTTGGAATGAGCAGTTCTTC.

The V gene is TRBV20-1, the J gene TRBJ1-1, with D tentatively TRBD1 (5 bases). V gave up 2 bases and J gave up 8 bases, with 9 bases separating them. CDR1 and CDR2 from the germline V gene are DFQATT and SNEGSKA (reference sequence). This CDR3 is built from 11 residues. The CDR3 DNA is TGCAGTGCTAGACAGGGCTTGGAAGCTTTCTTT. Amino acids: CSARQGLEAFF.

This clonotype was seen more than once but under ten times. The gene calls are TRBV28 and TRBJ2-2; D not resolved. The CDR3 runs 12 residues. CDR1 and CDR2 (germline): MDHEN, SYDVKM. V was shortened by 3 bases and J by 7 bases, with 6 bases between the two germline ends. Here the CDR3 DNA reads TGTGCCAGCAGTTTGTTGTTCGGGGAGCTGTTTTTT. The encoded protein is CASSLLFGELFF.

The chain couples TRBV12-3 or TRBV12-4 to TRBJ2-1; 12 positions agree with TRBD2. V was pared by 4 bases and J by 9 bases, with 7 bases of the junction left unmatched. The CDR3 covers 15 residues. CDR3 in DNA: TGTGCCAGCAGTTCCCGGACTAGCGGGATGTTTGAGCAGTTCTTC. Protein product: CASSSRTSGMFEQFF.

The rearrangement uses TRBV20-1 and TRBJ2-1, with 8 bases aligning to TRBD2. CDR3 length: 14 residues. With V trimmed by 2 bases and J by 10 bases, 10 bases remained unmatched. Looked up from germline, CDR1 is DFQATT and CDR2 is SNEGSKA (reference sequence). CDR3 sequence reads: CSARFRAGVFEQFF. DNA for the CDR3: TGCAGTGCTAGATTTCGAGCGGGGGTCTTCGAGCAGTTCTTC.

This chain joins TRBV20-1 and TRBJ2-2; TRBD2 agrees at 8 bases. The V gene end was trimmed by 5 bases and the J gene end by 6 bases; junction bases not matched to a gene: 11. Per germline, CDR1 DFQATT and CDR2 SNEGSKA (reference sequence). The CDR3 consists of 15 residues. The CDR3 sequence: CSAPRLAKRPGELFF. In nucleotides, the CDR3 is TGCAGTGCTCCCAGACTAGCGAAACGCCCCGGGGAGCTGTTTTTT.

The table lists this clonotype with a few counts. V and J are TRBV4-3 and TRBJ2-5, with 7 nucleotides matching TRBD2. After removal of 1 base from V and 4 bases from J, the junction contained 6 bases not matched to a gene. CDR1 LGHNA and CDR2 YSLEER come from the germline V gene. The CDR3 length is 15 residues. CDR3 residues: CASSQVAGEGETQYF. Written as DNA, the CDR3 is TGCGCCAGCAGCCAAGTGGCGGGGGAGGGAGAGACCCAGTACTTC.

This clonotype has a count of ten or more. A read error may account for a junction end that differs from germline. The rearrangement links TRBV5-1 to TRBJ2-1; TRBD2 aligns across 7 bases. Germline CDR1 SGHRS, CDR2 YFSETQ. This CDR3 is 15 amino acids long. The CDR3 bases are TGTGCCAGCAGCCCCCTCGCGGGAGCCTACAATGAGCAGTTCTTC. Its translation is CASSPLAGAYNEQFF.

The rearrangement uses TRBV20-1 and TRBJ2-3, with D possibly being TRBD2 (6 bases). V was pared by 4 bases and J by 0 bases, with 14 bases between. CDR3 length: 15 residues. Germline lookup yields CDR1 DFQATT and CDR2 SNEGSKA (reference sequence). The CDR3 loop is CSAIGTRKSTDTQYF. The CDR3 DNA sequence: TGCAGTGCTATCGGGACTCGAAAAAGCACAGATACGCAGTATTTT.

The chain couples TRBV5-1 to TRBJ1-5; D remains ambiguous. V was shortened by 1 base and J by 8 bases, with 7 bases between the two germline ends. Germline loops: CDR1 SGHRS, CDR2 YFSETQ. This CDR3 is built from 12 residues. The CDR3 nucleotides are TGCGCCAGCAGCTTGAGTGGAGAGCCCCAGCATTTT. This encodes CASSLSGEPQHF.

The chain recombines TRBV5-1 with TRBJ2-5, with D hard to call. The CDR3 runs to 15 residues. V was pared by 3 bases and J by 5 bases, with 17 bases between. Germline CDR1 and CDR2: SGHRS and YFSETQ. The CDR3 region is CASSYSGPSRETQYF. The DNA of the CDR3 is TGCGCCAGCAGCTACTCCGGGCCAAGTAGGGAGACCCAGTACTTC.

This clonotype was counted between two and nine times. J is TRBJ2-5 and V is TRBV5-6; 7 nucleotides line up with TRBD2. In germline, CDR1 is SGHDT, CDR2 YYEEEE. This CDR3 comprises 16 residues. V lost 0 bases, J lost 5 bases, and 10 bases stayed unmatched. The CDR3 spells CASSLAASGGPETQYF. DNA of the CDR3: TGTGCCAGCAGCTTGGCCGCTAGCGGAGGGCCGGAGACCCAGTACTTC.